This TCR beta chain was sequenced for a study of T cell responses to AZD1222 COVID-19 vaccine. Study information: Second doses were pooled across both intervals (about 4 or about 12 weeks). Study-level points and caveats: The donors showed a predominance of white British ancestry and of females, with possible underestimation of clonal diversity. Baseline serostatus was positive in only a handful of AZD1222 recipients. Repertoire collection took place solely once the T cell response had peaked.

The CDR3 consists of 17 residues. CDR1 and CDR2 from the germline V gene are SGHNT and YYREEE (reference sequence). The V end lost 1 base, the J end lost 0 bases, and 15 bases lay between the germline ends. Comments on this clone: What it recognizes is unknown.

Assay used: immunoSEQ multiplex PCR; TCRdb lists only in-frame clones, some missing. The sample has over 100,000 clones, more than 75% seen once; the top ten hold roughly 12%. V is TRBV5-4 and J is TRBJ2-3; no definite D call. The sample was peripheral blood, taken on day 0 of AZD1222 vaccination. The receptor was derived from an adult in good health. DNA of the CDR3: TGTGCCAGCAGCTTGCGTCACTCTCAATTTAGCACAGATACGCAGTATTTT. Amino acids: CASSLRHSQFSTDTQYF.